This T cell receptor (beta chain) was obtained from a study of blood T cell repertoires in COVID-19. Study summary: Collection of acute and convalescent COVID-19 samples took place in the United States, Italy and Spain.

Participant age was roughly 18 to 90 years, and participants resided in fewer than 30 US areas. Per germline, CDR1 SGHRS and CDR2 YFSETQ. V was cut by 0 bases and J by 0 bases, with 13 bases left in between. This CDR3 has 17 amino acids. Produced via immunoSEQ multiplex PCR; TCRdb's table is partial and in-frame only. The sample contains 200,000 to 250,000 clones, more than 70% of which appear only once. The TCR originated in a middle-aged woman with acute COVID-19. Material for sequencing was PBMCs or T cells enriched from blood (not recorded which). V and J are TRBV5-1 and TRBJ1-3; weak D call: TRBD1 (5 bases). The CDR3 reads CASSLGGGPSSGNTIYF. In DNA form, the CDR3 reads TGCGCCAGCAGCTTGGGCGGGGGTCCGAGCTCTGGAAACACCATATATTTT.